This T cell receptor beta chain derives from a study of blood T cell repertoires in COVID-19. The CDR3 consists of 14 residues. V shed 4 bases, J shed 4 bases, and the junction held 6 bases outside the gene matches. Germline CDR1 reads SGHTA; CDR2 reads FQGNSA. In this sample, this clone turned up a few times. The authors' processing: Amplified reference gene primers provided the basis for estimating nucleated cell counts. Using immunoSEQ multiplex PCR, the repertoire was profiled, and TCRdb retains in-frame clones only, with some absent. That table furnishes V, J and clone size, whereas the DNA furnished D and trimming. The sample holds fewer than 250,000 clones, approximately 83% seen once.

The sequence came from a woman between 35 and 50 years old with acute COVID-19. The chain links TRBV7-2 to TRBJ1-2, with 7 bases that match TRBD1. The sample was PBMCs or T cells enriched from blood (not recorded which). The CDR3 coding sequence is TGTGCCAGCAGCTCAGGACAGGCCCTCTATGGCTACACCTTC. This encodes CASSSGQALYGYTF.